The source of this TCR beta chain is a study of blood T cell repertoires in COVID-19. Whole-study context: The origin of the acute and convalescent COVID-19 samples was the United States, Italy and Spain. PBMCs, B-cell-depleted T cells, or T cells were the source of the cDNA or gDNA that made up the material.

Clinical history reported by participants formed the basis on which cohorts were assigned. The authors' processing: Counts of nucleated cells, estimated from reference gene primer amplification, were obtained. The table came from immunoSEQ multiplex PCR; TCRdb's copy has only in-frame clones and leaves some out. V, J and clone size are those of that table, while D and trimming were read from the DNA. Of approximately 200,000 clones in the sample, 85% to 90% are singletons; the top ten hold 2% to 2.5%. Sequenced input: PBMCs or T cells enriched from blood (not recorded which). The clonotype comes from a woman aged 40 to 49 with acute COVID-19.

In nucleotides, the CDR3 is TGTGCCAGCAGTGATCGGGTGACGGCAGATACGCAGTATTTT. Its translation is CASSDRVTADTQYF. The chain has TRBV6-1 and TRBJ2-3; no clear D. V lost 3 bases and J lost 4, with 11 bases in between. The CDR3 is 14 residues long. CDR1 is MNHNS and CDR2 is SASEGT in the germline V gene.